This T cell receptor beta chain was found in a study of T cells in Graves' hyperthyroidism and ophthalmopathy. General study points: Also found in blood were most expanded thyroid clonotypes above 0.001.

The diagnostic basis comprised clinical symptoms, serum thyroxine and TRAb, thyroid ultrasound and orbital computed tomography. Researchers took RNA transcripts and amplified the TCR beta CDR3 regions from them. Carried out on the TCR CDR3, a first-round RT-PCR used the HTBI primer set. TCRdb reprocessed the multiplex PCR reads with MiXCR, giving one entry per CDR3 protein. The sample includes some 650,000 distinct CDR3 sequences, roughly 15% of them seen just once. Germline CDR1 SGHTS, CDR2 YDEGEE. CDR3 size: 16 residues. The V end lost 4 bases, the J end lost 0 bases, and 16 bases lay between the germline ends. In the case of this clonotype: The target antigen is unknown.

This chain links TRBV5-8 with TRBJ1-1; the D is unclear. This TCR derives from a woman in her thirties or forties with Graves' ophthalmopathy. Sequencing was done on a sample of blood. CDR3 nucleotides: TGTGCCAGCAGCCAGCCTTGGACCGAGATGAACACTGAAGCTTTCTTT. This encodes CASSQPWTEMNTEAFF. Together with reference TRBV5-8 and TRBJ1-1, the CDR3 gives the full variable domain: EAGVTQSPTHLIKTRGQQATLRCSPISGHTSVYWYQQALGLGLQFLLWYDEGEERNRGNFPPRFSGRQFPNYSSELNVNALELEDSALYLCASSQPWTEMNTEAFFGQGTRLTVV.